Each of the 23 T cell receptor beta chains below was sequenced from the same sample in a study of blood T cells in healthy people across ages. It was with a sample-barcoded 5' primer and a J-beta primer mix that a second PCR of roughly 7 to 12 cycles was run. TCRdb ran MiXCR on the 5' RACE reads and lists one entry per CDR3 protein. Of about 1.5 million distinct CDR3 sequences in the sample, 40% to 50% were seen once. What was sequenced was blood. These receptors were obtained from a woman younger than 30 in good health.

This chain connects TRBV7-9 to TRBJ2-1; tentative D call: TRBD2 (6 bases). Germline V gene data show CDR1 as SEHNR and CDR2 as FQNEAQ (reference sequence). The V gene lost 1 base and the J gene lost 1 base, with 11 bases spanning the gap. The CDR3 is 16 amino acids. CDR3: CASSLVNSGSYNEQFF. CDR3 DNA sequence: TGTGCCAGCAGCTTAGTTAATAGCGGTTCCTACAATGAGCAGTTCTTC.

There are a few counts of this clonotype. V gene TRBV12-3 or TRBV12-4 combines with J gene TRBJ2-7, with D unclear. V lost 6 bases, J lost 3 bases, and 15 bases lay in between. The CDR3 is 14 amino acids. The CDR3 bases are TGTGCCAGCAGCTCCTCTCCGACCCACTACGAGCAGTACTTC. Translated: CASSSSPTHYEQYF.

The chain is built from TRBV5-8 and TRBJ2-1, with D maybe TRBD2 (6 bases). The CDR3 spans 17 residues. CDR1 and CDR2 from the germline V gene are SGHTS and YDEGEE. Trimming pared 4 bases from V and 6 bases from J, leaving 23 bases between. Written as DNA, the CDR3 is TGTGCCAGCAGCCCAAGCCCACTAGCCGCAGGTGTCAATGAGCAGTTCTTC. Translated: CASSPSPLAAGVNEQFF. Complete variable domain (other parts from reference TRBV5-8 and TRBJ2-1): EAGVTQSPTHLIKTRGQQATLRCSPISGHTSVYWYQQALGLGLQFLLWYDEGEERNRGNFPPRFSGRQFPNYSSELNVNALELEDSALYLCASSPSPLAAGVNEQFFGPGTRLTVL.

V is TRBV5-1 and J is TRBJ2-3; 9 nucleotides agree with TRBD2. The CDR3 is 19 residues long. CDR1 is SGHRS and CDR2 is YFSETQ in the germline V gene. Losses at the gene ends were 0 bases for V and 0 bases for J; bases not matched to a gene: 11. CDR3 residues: CASSLGTRRSGGSTDTQYF. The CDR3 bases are TGCGCCAGCAGCTTGGGGACACGAAGAAGCGGGGGGAGCACAGATACGCAGTATTTT.

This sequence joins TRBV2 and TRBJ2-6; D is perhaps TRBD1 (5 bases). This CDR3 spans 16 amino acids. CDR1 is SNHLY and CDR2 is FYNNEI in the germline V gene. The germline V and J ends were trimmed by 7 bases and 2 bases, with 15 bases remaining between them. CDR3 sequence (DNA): TGTGCCAGCACTCAAGACAGTCTTGCTGGGGCCAACGTCCTGACTTTC. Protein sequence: CASTQDSLAGANVLTF.

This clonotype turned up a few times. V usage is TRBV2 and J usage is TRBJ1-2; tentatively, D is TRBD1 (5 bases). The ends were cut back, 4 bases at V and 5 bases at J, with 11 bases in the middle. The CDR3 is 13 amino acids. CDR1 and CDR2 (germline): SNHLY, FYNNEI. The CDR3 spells CASSAQEGYGYTF. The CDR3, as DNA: TGTGCCAGCAGTGCACAGGAGGGATATGGCTACACCTTC.

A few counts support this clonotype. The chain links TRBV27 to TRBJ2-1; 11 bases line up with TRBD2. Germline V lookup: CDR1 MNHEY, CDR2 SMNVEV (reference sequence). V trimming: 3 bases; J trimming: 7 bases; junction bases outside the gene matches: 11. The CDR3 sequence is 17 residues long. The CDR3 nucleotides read TGTGCCAGCAGTTTCTGGTCGACTAGCGGGGTTACGAATGAGCAGTTCTTC. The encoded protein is CASSFWSTSGVTNEQFF.

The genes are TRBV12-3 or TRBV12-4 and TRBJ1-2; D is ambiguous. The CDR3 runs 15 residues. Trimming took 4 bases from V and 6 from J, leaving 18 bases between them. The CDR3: CASSSYSGLLDGYTF. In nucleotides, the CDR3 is TGTGCCAGCAGTTCATATTCAGGATTATTAGATGGCTACACCTTC.

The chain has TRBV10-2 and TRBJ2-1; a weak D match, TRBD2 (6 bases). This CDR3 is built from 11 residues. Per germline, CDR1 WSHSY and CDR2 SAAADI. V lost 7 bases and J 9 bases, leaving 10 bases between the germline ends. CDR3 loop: CASKQEGEQFF. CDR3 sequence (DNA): TGCGCCAGCAAGCAGGAGGGTGAGCAGTTCTTC.

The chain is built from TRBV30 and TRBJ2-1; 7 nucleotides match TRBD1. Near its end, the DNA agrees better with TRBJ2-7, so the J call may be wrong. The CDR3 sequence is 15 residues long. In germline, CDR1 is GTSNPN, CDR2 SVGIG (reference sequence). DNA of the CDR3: TGTGCCTGTACGAGTGAGGGGGCGCCCTACAATGAGCAGTACTTC. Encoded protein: CACTSEGAPYNEQYF.

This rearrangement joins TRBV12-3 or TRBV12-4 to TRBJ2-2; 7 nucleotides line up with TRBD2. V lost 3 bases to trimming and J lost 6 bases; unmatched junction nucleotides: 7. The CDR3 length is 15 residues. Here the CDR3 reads CASSFSSGGSGELFF. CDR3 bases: TGTGCCAGCAGTTTTTCGTCGGGAGGCTCCGGGGAGCTGTTTTTT.

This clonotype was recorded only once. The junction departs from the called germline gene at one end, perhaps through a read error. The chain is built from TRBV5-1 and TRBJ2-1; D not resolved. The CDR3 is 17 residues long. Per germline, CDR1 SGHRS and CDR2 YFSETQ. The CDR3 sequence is CASSPTVSRSSYNERFF. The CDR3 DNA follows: TGCGCCAGCAGCCCAACTGTTTCCCGGAGCTCCTACAATGAGCGGTTCTTC.

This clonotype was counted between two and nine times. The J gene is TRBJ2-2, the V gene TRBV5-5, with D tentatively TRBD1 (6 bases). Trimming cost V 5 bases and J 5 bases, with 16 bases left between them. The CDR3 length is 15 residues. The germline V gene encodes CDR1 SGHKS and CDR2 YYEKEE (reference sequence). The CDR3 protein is CASSLAPGQTGELFF. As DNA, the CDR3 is TGTGCCAGCAGTCTCGCGCCGGGACAAACCGGGGAGCTGTTTTTT.

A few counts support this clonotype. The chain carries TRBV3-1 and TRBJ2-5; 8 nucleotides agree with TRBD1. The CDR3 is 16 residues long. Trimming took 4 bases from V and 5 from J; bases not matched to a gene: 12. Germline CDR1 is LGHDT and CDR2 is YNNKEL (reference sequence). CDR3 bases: TGTGCCAGCAGCCCCGACGGACAGGGCGCTCGGGAGACCCAGTACTTC. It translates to CASSPDGQGARETQYF.

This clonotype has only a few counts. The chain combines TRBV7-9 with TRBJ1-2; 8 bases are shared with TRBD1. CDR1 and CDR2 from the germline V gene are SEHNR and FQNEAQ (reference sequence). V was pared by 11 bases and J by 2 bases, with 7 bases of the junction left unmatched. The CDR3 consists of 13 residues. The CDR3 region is CAGGRTGNYGYTF. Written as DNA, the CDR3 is TGTGCCGGGGGAAGGACAGGGAACTATGGCTACACCTTC.

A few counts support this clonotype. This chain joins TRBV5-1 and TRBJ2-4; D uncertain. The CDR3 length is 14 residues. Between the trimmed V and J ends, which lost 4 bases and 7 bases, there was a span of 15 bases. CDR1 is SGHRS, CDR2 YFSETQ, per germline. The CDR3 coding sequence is TGCGCCAGCAGCGGCGCTGTAGGCTATAACATTCAGTACTTC. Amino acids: CASSGAVGYNIQYF.

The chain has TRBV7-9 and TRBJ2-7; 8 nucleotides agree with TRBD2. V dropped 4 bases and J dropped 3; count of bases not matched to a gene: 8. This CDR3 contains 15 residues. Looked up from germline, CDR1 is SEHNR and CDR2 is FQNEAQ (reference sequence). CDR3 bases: TGTGCCAGCAGCTCCCGGATTAGCGGGGTCTACGAGCAGTACTTC. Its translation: CASSSRISGVYEQYF.

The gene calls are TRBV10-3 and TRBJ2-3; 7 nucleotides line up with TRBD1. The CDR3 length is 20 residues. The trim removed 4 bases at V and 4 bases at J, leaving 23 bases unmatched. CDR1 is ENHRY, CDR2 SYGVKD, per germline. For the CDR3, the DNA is TGTGCCATCAGTGTCTTACTGTGGACCGGCCAGGGGGAAACAGCAGATACGCAGTATTTT. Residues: CAISVLLWTGQGETADTQYF.

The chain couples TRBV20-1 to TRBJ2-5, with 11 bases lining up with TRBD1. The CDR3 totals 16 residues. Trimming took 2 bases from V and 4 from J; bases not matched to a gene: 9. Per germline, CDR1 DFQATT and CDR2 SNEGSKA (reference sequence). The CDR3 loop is CSARSGTGGFRETQYF. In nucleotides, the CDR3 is TGCAGTGCTAGATCCGGGACAGGGGGTTTTCGAGAGACCCAGTACTTC.

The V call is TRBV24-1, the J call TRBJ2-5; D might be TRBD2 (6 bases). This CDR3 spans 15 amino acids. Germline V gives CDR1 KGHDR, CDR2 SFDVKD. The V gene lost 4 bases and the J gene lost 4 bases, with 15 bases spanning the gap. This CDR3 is CATSDGGLGGETQYF. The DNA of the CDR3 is TGTGCCACCAGTGACGGGGGACTTGGAGGAGAGACCCAGTACTTC.

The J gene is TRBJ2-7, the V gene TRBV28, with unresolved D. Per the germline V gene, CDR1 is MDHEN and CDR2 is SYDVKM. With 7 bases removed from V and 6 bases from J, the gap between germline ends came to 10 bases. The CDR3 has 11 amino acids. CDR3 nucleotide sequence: TGTGCCAGCAACGGCAGATCCGAGCAGTACTTC. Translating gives CASNGRSEQYF.

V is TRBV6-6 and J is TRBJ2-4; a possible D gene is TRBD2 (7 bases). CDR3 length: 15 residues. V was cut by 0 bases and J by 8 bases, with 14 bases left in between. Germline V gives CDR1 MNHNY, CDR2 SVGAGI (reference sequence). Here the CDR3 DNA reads TGTGCCAGCAGTTACTCAAGCCAGGGGAGGGACATTCAGTACTTC. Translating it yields CASSYSSQGRDIQYF.

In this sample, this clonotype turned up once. CDR3 nucleotides: TGTGCCAGCAGCGGGAGGGTGAAGTACTTC. It is translated as CASSGRVKYF. V usage is TRBV6-1 and J usage is TRBJ2-4; TRBD2 agrees at 8 bases. CDR3 length: 10 amino acids. J lost 14 bases, V lost 6 bases, and 3 bases had no gene match. Germline-derived CDR1 and CDR2 are MNHNS and SASEGT.